A selection of T cell receptor delta chains follows, all from one sample in a study of gamma-delta T cells after stem cell transplantation. TCRdb called clones from the RT-PCR reads again using CATT. The top ten clones hold approximately 41% of a sample with roughly 1,400 delta-chain clones, 40% to 55% of them seen once. Material: gamma-delta T cells. The receptors stem from a human donor. It is not recorded whose cells these are; they may come from a transplant donor. The CDR3 runs from the conserved cysteine through the conserved F or W. D genes are given only for firm matches. Not every row has a clone size; where given, it reads once, few, many or a size class.

17 . . TRDJ1 TRDV2 CACGPSLAGDHTDKLIF TGTGCCTGTGGCCCCTCTCTAGCTGGGGACCACACCGATAAACTCATCTTT
20 . TRDD3 TRDJ1 TRDV2 CACDSIITTSGGYPVHTLIF TGTGCCTGTGACAGCATAATTACTACCTCTGGGGGCTACCCTGTTCATACACTCATCTTT
18 . TRDD3 TRDJ1 TRDV1 CALGEPGPCTGGCGGLIF TGTGCTCTTGGGGAACCCGGCCCCTGTACTGGGGGATGTGGGGGACTCATCTTT
16 large TRDD3 TRDJ1 TRDV2 CACDMMMGDTRDKLIF TGTGCCTGTGACATGATGATGGGGGATACGCGCGATAAACTCATCTTT
19 . . TRDJ1 TRDV1 CALGEPLVRGAWGADKLIF TGTGCTCTTGGGGAGCCATTAGTGCGGGGCGCCTGGGGCGCCGATAAACTCATCTTT
20 . TRDD3 TRDJ3 TRDV2 CACDTVDTRSSSWDTRQMFF TGTGCCTGTGACACTGTGGATACGCGATCAAGCTCCTGGGACACCCGACAGATGTTTTTC
21 . TRDD3 TRDJ3 TRDV2 CACDPTSTGGHVPWDTRQMFF TGTGCCTGTGACCCCACGAGTACTGGGGGGCACGTACCCTGGGACACCCGACAGATGTTTTTC
21 once . TRDJ3 TRDV2 CACDRGSLLEPSSWDTRQMFF TGTGCCTGTGACAGGGGGAGCCTTCTCGAACCAAGCTCCTGGGACACCCGACAGATGTTTTTC
17 . TRDD3 TRDJ1 TRDV2 CACDPLVAGAGYVKLIF TGTGCCTGTGACCCCCTTGTTGCTGGTGCCGGATACGTGAAACTCATCTTT
19 . . TRDJ3 TRDV2 CACDTAGASSSWDTRQMFF TGTGCCTGTGACACCGCTGGGGCTTCGAGCTCCTGGGACACCCGACAGATGTTTTTC
20 . . TRDJ1 TRDV1 CALGRPIETLYWAYTDKLIF TGTGCTCTTGGCCGCCCCATCGAGACCCTGTACTGGGCGTACACCGATAAACTCATCTTT
21 . TRDD3 TRDJ1 TRDV1 CALGVMGKLGDTRVGTDKLIF TGTGCTCTTGGGGTAATGGGTAAACTGGGGGATACGCGAGTAGGCACCGATAAACTCATCTTT
19 few TRDD3 TRDJ1 TRDV2 CACDTVTGGYTSYTDKLIF TGTGCCTGTGACACCGTAACTGGGGGATACACCTCGTACACCGATAAACTCATCTTT
19 few TRDD3 TRDJ3 TRDV2 CACDTIGGTSSWDTRQMFF TGTGCCTGTGACACCATTGGGGGAACCAGCTCCTGGGACACCCGACAGATGTTTTTC
17 . TRDD3 TRDJ1 TRDV2 CACDTLGIRGDTDKLIF TGTGCCTGTGACACCCTGGGGATACGCGGAGACACCGATAAACTCATCTTT
17 . TRDD3 TRDJ3 TRDV2 CACDTAGDTWDTRQMFF TGTGCCTGTGACACCGCTGGGGATACCTGGGACACCCGACAGATGTTTTTC
13 few . TRDJ1 TRDV2 CACDAYGTDKLIF TGTGCCTGTGACGCCTATGGAACCGATAAACTCATCTTT
24 . . TRDJ1 TRDV1 CALGDPGGLVLYDTPWWYTDKLIF TGTGCTCTTGGGGACCCCGGGGGCCTTGTTCTCTACGATACGCCTTGGTGGTACACCGATAAACTCATCTTT
19 . TRDD3 TRDJ1 TRDV2 CACDSVLGDYTSTPDKLIF TGTGCCTGTGACTCGGTACTGGGGGACTACACGTCAACACCAGATAAACTCATCTTT
18 large TRDD3 TRDJ1 TRDV2 CACDTGLLLGDTRDKLIF TGTGCCTGTGACACCGGCTTACTACTGGGGGATACCCGCGATAAACTCATCTTT
17 large TRDD3 TRDJ1 TRDV2 CACDVLKGDIVSDKLIF TGTGCCTGTGACGTCCTAAAGGGGGATATTGTATCCGATAAACTCATCTTT
18 large TRDD3 TRDJ1 TRDV2 CACDTILGDTRGTDKLIF TGTGCCTGTGACACCATACTGGGGGATACGCGGGGCACCGATAAACTCATCTTT
16 . TRDD3 TRDJ1 TRDV2 CACDTVGDTETDKVIF TGTGCCTGTGACACGGTGGGGGATACTGAGACCGATAAAGTCATCTTT
18 . TRDD3 TRDJ1 TRDV2 CACDTVGLGGPYTDKLIF TGTGCCTGTGACACCGTCGGACTGGGGGGGCCGTACACCGATAAACTCATCTTT
16 once . TRDJ1 TRDV2 CACDPVGGRYTDKLIF TGTGCCTGTGACCCCGTGGGGGGACGGTACACCGATAAACTCATCTTT
20 few TRDD3 TRDJ1 TRDV2 CACDTVWGIREESGTDKLIF TGTGCCTGTGACACCGTCTGGGGGATACGCGAGGAAAGCGGGACCGATAAACTCATCTTT
17 few . TRDJ1 TRDV2 CACAKLGQTLYTDKLIF TGTGCCTGTGCCAAGCTGGGACAAACTCTTTACACCGATAAACTCATCTTT
19 . TRDD3 TRDJ1 TRDV3 CAGIPTSPYWGMFTDKLIF TGTGCCGGGATTCCTACCAGTCCTTACTGGGGGATGTTCACCGATAAACTCATCTTT
20 . TRDD3 TRDJ3 TRDV2 CACDSVLRDTSSWDTRQMFF TGTGCCTGTGACTCCGTACTGAGGGATACTAGCTCCTGGGACACCCGACAGATGTTTTTC
18 . TRDD3 TRDJ1 TRDV2 CACDTVSAGGKYTDKLIF TGTGCCTGTGACACCGTATCGGCTGGGGGAAAGTACACCGATAAACTCATCTTT
22 . TRDD3 TRDJ1 TRDV1 CALGELPPFLYWGILRNDKLIF TGTGCTCTTGGGGAACTTCCCCCCTTCCTCTACTGGGGGATACTTCGTAACGATAAACTCATCTTT
19 . TRDD3 TRDJ1 TRDV2 CACDALHRTGGPYTDKLIF TGTGCCTGTGACGCCCTTCATCGTACTGGGGGCCCCTACACCGATAAACTCATCTTT
20 . TRDD3 TRDJ1 TRDV2 CACETLVLGDTGEGTDTLIF TGTGCCTGTGAAACCTTAGTACTGGGGGATACCGGCGAAGGCACCGATACACTCATCTTT
16 . TRDD3 TRDJ1 TRDV2 CACDTLLGNLHKKLIF TGTGCCTGTGACACCCTACTGGGGAATCTCCATAAGAAACTCATCTTT
15 few . TRDJ1 TRDV2 CACESLTGKSDNLIF TGTGCCTGTGAATCCCTTACTGGGAAGTCCGATAACCTCATCTTT
16 large TRDD3 TRDJ1 TRDV2 CACELLGATGPDKLIF TGTGCCTGTGAGTTACTGGGGGCCACGGGGCCCGATAAACTCATCTTT
16 . . TRDJ1 TRDV2 CACDPLGAPYTDKLIF TGTGCCTGTGACCCGTTGGGGGCACCTTACACCGATAAACTCATCTTT
19 large TRDD3 TRDJ3 TRDV2 CACDTAGGSRSWDTRQMFF TGTGCCTGTGACACCGCTGGGGGAAGCCGCTCCTGGGACACCCGACAGATGTTTTTC
16 . . TRDJ1 TRDV2 CACDTVGTLNTDKLIF TGTGCCTGTGACACGGTGGGGACACTCAACACCGATAAACTCATCTTT
25 large . TRDJ3 TRDV2 CACDTVSGWVTPLRLSSWDTRQMFF TGTGCCTGTGACACCGTGAGTGGCTGGGTGACCCCGCTTCGTTTATCGTCCTGGGACACCCGACAGATGTTTTTC
19 . . TRDJ1 TRDV2 CACDTLEGTVGSYADNLIF TGTGCCTGTGACACCTTAGAAGGTACTGTGGGATCTTACGCCGATAACCTCATCTTT
16 . . TRDJ1 TRDV2 CACDTVGAFHGDKLIF TGTGCCTGTGACACCGTCGGGGCTTTCCACGGCGATAAACTCATCTTT
15 large TRDD3 TRDJ1 TRDV2 CACDLLGDPTDKLIF TGTGCCTGTGACCTACTGGGGGACCCCACCGATAAACTCATCTTT
21 . TRDD3 TRDJ3 TRDV2 CACDTGSLGIWDSWDTRQMFF TGTGCCTGTGACACCGGATCGCTGGGGATATGGGACTCCTGGGACACCCGACAGATGTTTTTC
16 large . TRDJ1 TRDV2 CACDTVVPGVEMRLIF TGTGCCTGTGACACCGTGGTTCCGGGGGTAGAGATGAGGCTCATCTTT
19 . TRDD3 TRDJ1 TRDV2 CACDTIGTLVDTRTDNLIF TGTGCCTGTGACACCATAGGGACCCTGGTGGATACGAGAACCGATAACCTCATCTTT
16 . . TRDJ1 TRDV2 CACDTVGDFHGDKLIF TGTGCCTGTGACACCGTCGGGGATTTCCACGGCGATAAACTCATCTTT
17 few TRDD3 TRDJ2 TRDV2 CACDHVLGDKMTAQLFF TGTGCCTGTGACCACGTACTGGGGGATAAAATGACAGCACAACTCTTCTTT
16 few . TRDJ1 TRDV2 CACDTVGTLYTDKLIF TGTGCCTGTGACACGGTCGGGACTTTGTACACCGATAAACTCATCTTT
18 large TRDD3 TRDJ1 TRDV2 CACDPLVLGDRNTDKLIF TGTGCCTGTGACCCCCTCGTACTGGGGGATCGGAACACCGATAAACTCATCTTT
17 . . TRDJ1 TRDV2 CACDTVAGGPPADKLIF TGTGCCTGTGACACCGTAGCGGGGGGACCCCCGGCCGATAAACTCATCTTT
18 . TRDD3 TRDJ1 TRDV2 CACDALLGDTSLSDKLIF TGTGCCTGTGACGCCCTACTGGGGGATACATCTCTCTCTGATAAACTCATCTTT
16 few TRDD3 TRDJ1 TRDV2 CACDPLGGRYTDKLIF TGTGCCTGTGACCCCCTGGGGGGACGGTACACCGATAAACTCATCTTT
17 . TRDD3 TRDJ3 TRDV2 CACDTALGNRDTRQMFF TGTGCCTGTGACACCGCACTGGGGAACAGGGACACCCGACAGATGTTTTTC
21 . . TRDJ1 TRDV1 CALGESKGLGIRFGLTDKLIF TGTGCTCTTGGGGAGTCGAAGGGGCTGGGGATTCGGTTTGGCCTCACCGATAAACTCATCTTT